Sequencing of this T cell receptor beta chain was carried out in a study of blood T cells in healthy people across ages. This CDR3 is built from 16 residues. The V gene's germline CDR1 is MGHRA and CDR2 YSYEKL. J lost 3 bases, V lost 0 bases, and 5 bases had no gene match. Primers used in a second PCR of roughly 6 to 11 cycles were a sample-barcoded 5' primer and a J-beta primer mix. One entry per CDR3 protein, called by TCRdb with MiXCR from the 5' RACE reads. The table lists more than 1,400,000 distinct CDR3 sequences, around two fifths of them singletons, with 7.9% in the top ten. Sequencing input: blood. This clonotype was obtained from a woman aged 18 to 35 in good health. The chain couples TRBV4-1 to TRBJ1-5; TRBD1 agrees at 7 bases. The CDR3 DNA is TGCGCCAGCAGCCAAGATTTGGGACAGCTCAATCAGCCCCAGCATTTT. It yields the protein CASSQDLGQLNQPQHF.